The next 5 T cell receptor beta chains were all read from a single sample in a study of CD8+ T cells in alopecia areata. RNA extraction and reverse transcription yielded cDNA as sequencing template. Sequencing used immunoSEQ multiplex PCR; TCRdb keeps in-frame clones, though not all of them. The sample includes 110,000 or so clones, approximately 51% of them seen just once. The treatment: oral pan-JAK inhibitor, 5-10 mg twice daily. The sample was CD4+ T cells sorted from blood, taken at week 24, from a patient treated with tofacitinib. The receptor set was obtained from a human donor with alopecia areata.

J is TRBJ2-5 and V is TRBV7-9, with a weak D call TRBD1 (5 bases). Germline CDR1 reads SEHNR; CDR2 reads FQNEAQ (reference sequence). V was pared by 5 bases and J by 2 bases, with 15 bases between. The CDR3 extends over 15 amino acids. The CDR3 reads CASSVDRGLQETQYF. The CDR3 DNA reads as TGTGCCAGCAGCGTCGACAGAGGTTTACAAGAGACCCAGTACTTC.

The rearrangement links TRBV7-2 to TRBJ2-7; a weak D match, TRBD2 (7 bases). The germline V and J ends were trimmed by 1 base and 4 bases, with 14 bases remaining between them. Germline V CDR1 and CDR2: SGHTA, FQGNSA. The length of the CDR3 is 15 residues. The CDR3 DNA follows: TGTGCCAGCAGCTTAGGGGGGCTAGCGGTATACGAGCAGTACTTC. It is translated as CASSLGGLAVYEQYF.

The J gene is TRBJ2-7, the V gene TRBV10-3; D may be TRBD2 (6 bases). CDR1 is ENHRY, CDR2 SYGVKD, per germline. V was clipped by 3 bases and J by 2 bases, with 8 bases between them. The CDR3 spans 13 residues. The CDR3 is CAISDGGAYEQYF. The CDR3 coding sequence is TGTGCCATCAGTGACGGAGGGGCCTACGAGCAGTACTTC.

This clone was seen a few times. The rearrangement links TRBV29-1 to TRBJ2-7; the match to TRBD1 covers 9 bases. This CDR3 comprises 13 residues. The germline V gene encodes CDR1 SQVTM and CDR2 ANQGSEA. V shed 5 bases, J shed 5 bases, and the junction held 7 bases outside the gene matches. CDR3 DNA: TGCAGCGTTTGGGACAGGGTATCCGACGAGCAGTACTTC. It specifies CSVWDRVSDEQYF.

The chain carries TRBV5-6 and TRBJ1-3, with TRBD1 as a possible D gene (6 bases). The CDR3 contains 14 residues. The germline V and J ends were trimmed by 1 base and 4 bases, with 9 bases remaining between them. Germline loops: CDR1 SGHDT, CDR2 YYEEEE. CDR3 residues: CASSLRGVGNTIYF. The DNA of the CDR3 is TGTGCCAGCAGCTTGAGGGGGGTCGGAAACACCATATATTTT.